A selection of T cell receptor beta chains follows, all from one sample in a study of blood T cell repertoires in COVID-19. Sequencing used immunoSEQ multiplex PCR; TCRdb keeps in-frame clones, though not all of them. The sample lists approximately 91,000 clones, around 72% occurring once. The sequenced sample consisted of peripheral blood. The receptors come from a man aged 70 or older with acute or convalescent COVID-19. CDR3s include the opening cysteine and the closing phenylalanine or tryptophan. The D gene is left open where the match is weak. Expanded clones get a size class; other rows say once, few or many, or leave the size out.

j_gene	d_gene	len	abundance	v_gene	CDR3nt	CDR3aa
TRBJ2-2	.	14	once	TRBV29-1	TGCAGCGTTGCGAACGGGCAGGGAAACGGGGAGCTGTTTTTT	CSVANGQGNGELFF
TRBJ1-6	.	16	.	TRBV9	TGTGCCAGCAGCCCTAGAGGGGAGGGCGCAACGGGAACCCTCCACTTT	CASSPRGEGATGTLHF
TRBJ1-4	TRBD1	14	.	TRBV7-2	TGTGCCAGCAGCCCGACAGGGCCCAATGAAAAACTGTTTTTT	CASSPTGPNEKLFF
TRBJ2-3	TRBD2	15	once	TRBV29-1	TGCAGCGTTGATGTGGCTAGCGGGAGGGGGGATACGCAGTATTTT	CSVDVASGRGDTQYF
TRBJ2-7	TRBD1	16	.	TRBV6-1	TGTGCCAGCAGTGAAGCGGGACAGGTAGATCTCTACGAGCAGTACTTC	CASSEAGQVDLYEQYF
TRBJ1-4	.	15	.	TRBV25-1	TGTGCCAGCAGTGAATATCACAGATTCTATGAAAAACTGTTTTTT	CASSEYHRFYEKLFF
TRBJ1-4	.	17	.	TRBV27	TGTGCCAGCAGTTTGGGGAGTTTGAGGTTGGGGAATGAAAAACTGTTTTTT	CASSLGSLRLGNEKLFF
TRBJ2-7	.	16	.	TRBV14	TGTGCCAGCAGCCAAGATCAGAGACACTCAATCTACGAGCAGTACTTC	CASSQDQRHSIYEQYF
TRBJ1-2	TRBD1	15	.	TRBV6-5	TGTGCCAGCACTCCCACGGGACAGGGTTACTATGGCTACACCTTC	CASTPTGQGYYGYTF
TRBJ2-1	TRBD1	15	.	TRBV11-2	TGTGCCAGCAGCTTGGACAGGGGGAAGGTCAATGAGCAGTTCTTC	CASSLDRGKVNEQFF
TRBJ2-2	TRBD2	14	.	TRBV19	TGTGCCAGTATGCGGCGGGAGATCACCGGGGAGCTGTTTTTT	CASMRREITGELFF
TRBJ2-3	TRBD1	15	.	TRBV4-1	TGCGCCAGCAGCCAATTTGGGACAGACACAGATACGCAGTATTTT	CASSQFGTDTDTQYF
TRBJ2-5	TRBD2	15	.	TRBV11-1	TGTGCCAGCAGCGAGAGCGGGAGAGGAGTGGAGACCCAGTACTTC	CASSESGRGVETQYF
TRBJ2-1	TRBD2	16	once	TRBV3-1/TRBV3-2	TGTGCCAGCAGCCGCCCGGGACTAGCGGACTACAATGAGCAGTTCTTC	CASSRPGLADYNEQFF
TRBJ1-1	TRBD1	18	.	TRBV5-1	TGCGCCAGCAGCTTGGGGTCGGGGACAGGGGGCCTGAACACTGAAGCTTTCTTT	CASSLGSGTGGLNTEAFF
TRBJ1-2	TRBD1	11	few	TRBV5-6	TGTGCCAGCAGCTTGGGGACAGGGGGCACCTTC	CASSLGTGGTF
TRBJ2-7	TRBD1	13	few	TRBV19	TGTGCCAGTAGCGCGAGGACAGGGACCGAGCAGTACTTC	CASSARTGTEQYF
TRBJ1-1	.	13	few	TRBV28	TGTGCCAGCAGCCCAAGCAGGGCATCTGAAGCTTTCTTT	CASSPSRASEAFF
TRBJ2-1	.	16	.	TRBV7-2	TGTGCCAGCAGCTTAAGGGGAACAGGGCTGGGGAATGAGCAGTTCTTC	CASSLRGTGLGNEQFF
TRBJ2-7	.	15	.	TRBV7-2	TGTGCCAGCAGCTTAGCCGTGGGGAGTACCTACGAGCAGTACTTC	CASSLAVGSTYEQYF
TRBJ1-2	.	12	.	TRBV12-3/TRBV12-4	TGTGCCAGCAGTTCCGGACAGAATGGCTACACCTTC	CASSSGQNGYTF
TRBJ1-5	.	14	.	TRBV28	TGTGCCAGCAGTTTACATGCGGGGGGTCAGCCCCAGCATTTT	CASSLHAGGQPQHF
TRBJ2-7	.	14	.	TRBV5-6	TGTGCCAGCAGCTTGCAGGGGATTACCTACGAGCAGTACTTC	CASSLQGITYEQYF
TRBJ1-2	.	11	.	TRBV24-1	TGTGCCACCAGTGATCAGGGGGGCTACACCTTC	CATSDQGGYTF
TRBJ2-1	TRBD2	17	.	TRBV6-1	TGTGCCAGCAGTGAAGCGCCCTCTAGCGGCTCCTACAATGAGCAGTTCTTC	CASSEAPSSGSYNEQFF
TRBJ1-2	.	11	.	TRBV18	TGTGCCAGCTCCTCGGGTGGTGGCTACACCTTC	CASSSGGGYTF
TRBJ1-2	.	14	.	TRBV18	TGTGCCAGCTCAAACGGACAGACCCCCTATGGCTACACCTTC	CASSNGQTPYGYTF